One and the same sample provided the 17 T cell receptor beta chains below, sequenced in a study of vaccination and CD4 T cells after COVID-19. Sequencing of cultured CD4+ T cell DNA used the Oncomine TCR Beta short-read assay. TCRdb called the PCR reads again in MiXCR, with one record for every CDR3 protein. The sample holds about 4,400 distinct CDR3 sequences, approximately 20% seen once. What these receptors recognize is not known. The treatment was: 10-day PBMC culture with coronavirus spike peptide pools or control peptides (ViraFEST assay). Sequencing was performed on CD4+ T cells from blood, cultured in vitro. The receptors originated from a human donor who had recovered from COVID-19.

This clonotype was observed a few times. V usage is TRBV15 and J usage is TRBJ1-4; unclear D gene. Per the germline V gene, CDR1 is LNHNV and CDR2 is YYDKDF (reference sequence). The CDR3 spans 13 residues. V lost 0 bases to trimming and J lost 12 bases, with 11 bases between them. The CDR3 loop reads CATSRDIVTELFF. The CDR3 coding sequence is TGTGCCACCAGCAGAGATATTGTCACAGAACTGTTTTTT.

This clonotype is judged medium-sized. The chain carries TRBV11-2 and TRBJ2-5, with TRBD2 identical over 8 bases. The germline CDR1 and CDR2 sequences are SGHAT and FQNNGV. The V gene end was trimmed by 5 bases and the J gene end by 4 bases; junction bases not matched to a gene: 9. The CDR3 is made up of 15 amino acids. CDR3 loop: CASSPGGTRTETQYF. The CDR3 nucleotides are TGTGCCAGCAGCCCCGGCGGGACTAGAACAGAGACCCAGTACTTC. The full variable domain, rest sourced from reference TRBV11-2 and TRBJ2-5, is EAGVAQSPRYKIIEKRQSVAFWCNPISGHATLYWYQQILGQGPKLLIQFQNNGVVDDSQLPKDRFSAERLKGVDSTLKIQPAKLEDSAVYLCASSPGGTRTETQYFGPGTRLLVL.

This clonotype was seen more than once but under ten times. The chain links TRBV12-3 or TRBV12-4 to TRBJ2-1, with 7 bases fitting TRBD1. J gave up 4 bases and V 8 bases, and 5 bases lay outside the gene matches. CDR3 length: 13 amino acids. The CDR3 sequence is CASADRRYNEQFF. The CDR3 DNA is TGTGCCAGCGCGGACAGGAGATACAATGAGCAGTTCTTC.

This clonotype appeared a few times. The chain couples TRBV30 to TRBJ2-6, with 8 bases fitting TRBD2. Germline V gene lookup returns CDR1 GTSNPN and CDR2 SVGIG (reference sequence). After removal of 1 base from V and 0 bases from J, the junction contained 8 bases not matched to a gene. The CDR3 is 18 amino acids. The CDR3 sequence: CAWSGERGPYSGANVLTF. The CDR3 DNA is TGTGCCTGGAGTGGGGAGCGGGGGCCTTACTCTGGGGCCAACGTCCTGACTTTC.

This clonotype was detected a few times. This chain links TRBV2 with TRBJ2-2; perhaps TRBD2 as D (7 bases). This CDR3 region has 14 residues. Deletions cut 10 bases from V and 2 bases from J, with 14 bases between. Looked up from germline, CDR1 is SNHLY and CDR2 is FYNNEI. CDR3 in amino acids: CATSRGPNTGELFF. The DNA of the CDR3 is TGTGCCACCTCGCGGGGGCCCAACACCGGGGAGCTGTTTTTT.

J is TRBJ1-1 and V is TRBV29-1; D might be TRBD1 (6 bases). V was trimmed by 7 bases and J by 0 bases, leaving 12 bases between them. CDR3 length: 13 residues. Germline lookup yields CDR1 SQVTM and CDR2 ANQGSEA. Written as DNA, the CDR3 is TGCAGCGCCCGGACAGACATGAACACTGAAGCTTTCTTT. Residues: CSARTDMNTEAFF.

This chain connects TRBV11-2 to TRBJ1-1; D gene uncertain. V lost 5 bases and J 0 bases, leaving 10 bases between the germline ends. This CDR3 spans 14 amino acids. Germline CDR1 SGHAT, CDR2 FQNNGV. CDR3 amino acids: CASSANGMNTEAFF. CDR3 bases: TGTGCCAGCAGCGCCAATGGGATGAACACTGAAGCTTTCTTT. The full variable domain, with the rest looked up from reference TRBV11-2 and TRBJ1-1, is EAGVAQSPRYKIIEKRQSVAFWCNPISGHATLYWYQQILGQGPKLLIQFQNNGVVDDSQLPKDRFSAERLKGVDSTLKIQPAKLEDSAVYLCASSANGMNTEAFFGQGTRLTVV.

In its sample, this clonotype was seen a few times. The chain is built from TRBV5-5 and TRBJ2-7; 8 nucleotides agree with TRBD2. Germline values: CDR1 SGHKS, CDR2 YYEKEE (reference sequence). This CDR3 comprises 16 residues. Trimming removed 5 bases from V and 0 bases from J; junction bases left unmatched: 10. DNA for the CDR3: TGTGCCAGCAGATTTGGGGGAGCGGGGGCCTCCTACGAGCAGTACTTC. Its translation is CASRFGGAGASYEQYF. The full variable domain, rest sourced from reference TRBV5-5 and TRBJ2-7, is DAGVTQSPTHLIKTRGQQVTLRCSPISGHKSVSWYQQVLGQGPQFIFQYYEKEERGRGNFPDRFSARQFPNYSSELNVNALLLGDSALYLCASRFGGAGASYEQYFGPGTRLTVT.

The V gene is TRBV5-1, the J gene TRBJ2-5, with TRBD2 identical over 9 bases. Germline V CDR1 and CDR2: SGHRS, YFSETQ. The CDR3 is 17 residues long. Germline trimming cut 1 base from V and 4 bases from J; bases unmatched to any gene: 11. The CDR3: CASSLMGSGGAGETQYF. As DNA, the CDR3 is TGCGCCAGCAGCTTGATGGGTAGCGGGGGAGCCGGAGAGACCCAGTACTTC.

This clonotype is judged medium-sized (0.01 to 0.1%). The V call is TRBV30, the J call TRBJ2-7; maybe TRBD1 (5 bases). This CDR3 spans 13 amino acids. Germline V gene sequence: CDR1 GTSNPN, CDR2 SVGIG (reference sequence). The germline V and J ends were trimmed by 4 bases and 2 bases, with 12 bases remaining between them. The CDR3 nucleotides read TGTGCCTGGAATCCCGACAGTGCCTACGAGCAGTACTTC. Translated, it gives CAWNPDSAYEQYF.

V gene TRBV10-3 combines with J gene TRBJ2-7; D could derive from TRBD1 or TRBD2 (5 bases each). Trimming shortened V by 6 bases and J by 0 bases, and 15 bases separated the two germline ends. The germline V gene encodes CDR1 ENHRY and CDR2 SYGVKD. This CDR3 has 15 residues. CDR3 in amino acids: CAIRSSKGSSYEQYF. The CDR3 DNA reads as TGTGCCATCAGATCGTCGAAGGGGAGCTCCTACGAGCAGTACTTC.

This clonotype was picked up a small number of times. The rearrangement uses TRBV19 and TRBJ1-5; maybe TRBD1 (6 bases). The CDR3 runs to 16 residues. CDR1 and CDR2 (germline): LNHDA, SQIVND (reference sequence). V dropped 4 bases and J dropped 2 bases, with 15 bases sitting between them. The CDR3 nucleotides are TGTGCCAGTAGTAAGGGCAGGGGTTTTGGCAATCAGCCCCAGCATTTT. It translates to CASSKGRGFGNQPQHF.

The chain is built from TRBV6-5 and TRBJ2-4, with 7 nucleotides matching TRBD1. V was clipped by 2 bases and J by 0 bases; unmatched bases: 4. The CDR3 loop spans 16 amino acids. Looked up from germline, CDR1 is MNHEY and CDR2 is SVGAGI. The CDR3 DNA sequence: TGTGCCAGCAGTTACGGGACAGACCTAGCCAAAAACATTCAGTACTTC. The encoded protein is CASSYGTDLAKNIQYF.

There are a few counts of this clonotype. This chain links TRBV19 with TRBJ1-2, with D perhaps matching TRBD1 (6 bases). Trimming took off 6 bases at V and 5 bases at J, with 10 bases between the two ends. CDR1 LNHDA and CDR2 SQIVND come from the germline V gene (reference sequence). The CDR3 consists of 12 residues. DNA of the CDR3: TGTGCCAGTAGCCGTCAGGGGTATGGCTACACCTTC. Translation: CASSRQGYGYTF.

This clonotype occurred a few times. The V and J genes are TRBV2 and TRBJ1-2; D is possibly TRBD1 (6 bases). The CDR3 extends over 13 amino acids. Per germline, CDR1 SNHLY and CDR2 FYNNEI. Deletions cut 9 bases from V and 2 bases from J, with 13 bases between. The CDR3 nucleotides read TGTGCCAGTCGGCTGAGGGGGAACTATGGCTACACCTTC. Its protein is CASRLRGNYGYTF.

This clonotype is deemed large. CDR3 region: CSAPPMGLAGADTQYF. The DNA of the CDR3 is TGCAGTGCCCCTCCCATGGGACTAGCGGGAGCAGATACGCAGTATTTT. V gene TRBV20-1 combines with J gene TRBJ2-3, with TRBD2 matching 14 bases. Germline V lookup: CDR1 DFQATT, CDR2 SNEGSKA (reference sequence). This CDR3 spans 16 amino acids. The ends lost 6 bases at V and 4 bases at J; junction bases unmatched: 9.

By share of the sample, this clonotype is medium-sized (0.01 to 0.1%). This sequence joins TRBV30 and TRBJ1-2; possibly TRBD1 for D (6 bases). The CDR3 extends over 15 amino acids. V gave up 0 bases and J gave up 4 bases, with 15 bases separating them. Germline CDR1 and CDR2: GTSNPN and SVGIG (reference sequence). The CDR3 bases are TGTGCCTGGAGTGTACCAACAGGGAGCCCCTATGGCTACACCTTC. Its translation: CAWSVPTGSPYGYTF.